This T cell receptor beta chain was identified in a study of blood T cells in healthy people across ages. Healthy individuals of Caucasian origin from Russia, aged about 6 to 95, served as donors. The use of a sample-barcoded 5' primer and a J-beta primer mix characterized a second PCR of roughly 6 to 11 cycles. TCRdb reprocessed the 5' RACE reads with MiXCR, giving one entry per CDR3 protein. The table lists approximately 600,000 distinct CDR3 sequences, roughly three fifths of them singletons, with about two fifths in the top ten. This clonotype showed up just a few times. The specimen was blood. The TCR comes from a man between 60 and 75 years old in good health.

The CDR3 DNA reads TGTGCCAGCAGTTACTCGACGGGGATCTCCTACAATGAGCAGTTCTTC. It is translated as CASSYSTGISYNEQFF. V and J are TRBV6-5 and TRBJ2-1; perhaps TRBD2 as D (5 bases). The CDR3 consists of 16 residues. Germline V gene sequence: CDR1 MNHEY, CDR2 SVGAGI. V was pared by 0 bases and J by 0 bases, with 9 bases between.